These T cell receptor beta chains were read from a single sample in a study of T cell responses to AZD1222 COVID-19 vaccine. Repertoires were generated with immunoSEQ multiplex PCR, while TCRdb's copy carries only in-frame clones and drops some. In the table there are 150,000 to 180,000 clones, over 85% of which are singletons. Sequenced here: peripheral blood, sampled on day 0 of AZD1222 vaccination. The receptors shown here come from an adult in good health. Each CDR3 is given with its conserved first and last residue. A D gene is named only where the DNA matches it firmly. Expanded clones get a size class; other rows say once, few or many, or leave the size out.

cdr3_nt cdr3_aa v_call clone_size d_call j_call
TGTGCCAGCAGCTTAGCGCTAGCGGTCTCCTACGAGCAGTACTTC CASSLALAVSYEQYF TRBV7-6 few TRBD2 TRBJ2-7
TGTGCCAGCAGTTCGAGGCCCCCCTTGAACACTGAAGCTTTCTTT CASSSRPPLNTEAFF TRBV27 NA NA TRBJ1-1
TGCGCCAGCAGCTTAAGGGACAGCCCTTATTATGGCTACACCTTC CASSLRDSPYYGYTF TRBV5-1 NA TRBD1 TRBJ1-2
TGTGCCTTCTCCTGGCGGGCTCGGGGCACAGATACGCAGTATTTT CAFSWRARGTDTQYF TRBV30 NA NA TRBJ2-3
TGTGCCAGCAGCTTAGGTTTGGGGGGGCGAGATGGTGGCTACACCTTC CASSLGLGGRDGGYTF TRBV11-2 NA NA TRBJ1-2
TGTGCCAGCAGTGAAGGGGGGGCTAACTATGGCTACACCTTC CASSEGGANYGYTF TRBV6-1 NA NA TRBJ1-2
TGCAGTGCTAGTTATCAGCCGTATAGCAATCAGCCCCAGCATTTT CSASYQPYSNQPQHF TRBV20-1 NA NA TRBJ1-5
TGTGCCTGGAGTCCGGGGACAGGGGGTGATGGCTACACCTTC CAWSPGTGGDGYTF TRBV30 NA TRBD1 TRBJ1-2
TGTGCCAGCAGGCCAAGGAACAGGGAAGCCTATGGCTACACCTTC CASRPRNREAYGYTF TRBV6-5 NA NA TRBJ1-2
TGTGCCAGCAGCTTAGGACCCTACAAGTACAATGAGCAGTTCTTC CASSLGPYKYNEQFF TRBV7-6 NA NA TRBJ2-1
TGTGCCAGCAGCTTGCAGGTGGGAGTCACAGATACGCAGTATTTT CASSLQVGVTDTQYF TRBV7-9 NA NA TRBJ2-3
TGTGCCAGCAGTCCCAGGGGCAGGAACACTGAAGCTTTCTTT CASSPRGRNTEAFF TRBV6-5 NA NA TRBJ1-1
TGTGCCAGCAGTTTAGGTAGCGGGAGTGGCAATGAGCAGTTCTTC CASSLGSGSGNEQFF TRBV27 NA TRBD2 TRBJ2-1
TGTGCCAGCAGCGTATCCGGCTACTTCACAGATACGCAGTATTTT CASSVSGYFTDTQYF TRBV9 NA NA TRBJ2-3
TGTGCCAGCAGCTTAGGGGACAGGGGACCTAATGAAAAACTGTTTTTT CASSLGDRGPNEKLFF TRBV7-9 NA TRBD1 TRBJ1-4
TGTGCCACCAGTGAGGCCAGCGGGGGGCTTGTAGATACGCAGTATTTT CATSEASGGLVDTQYF TRBV24-1 few TRBD2 TRBJ2-3
TGTGCCAGCAGTGAAGCGGGGGGCTACACCTTC CASSEAGGYTF TRBV6-1 NA NA TRBJ1-2
TGTGCCAGCAGCTCTAGGACTAGCGGGAGGGCCTTTCCCGGGGAGCTGTTTTTT CASSSRTSGRAFPGELFF TRBV11-3 NA TRBD2 TRBJ2-2
TGTGCCAGCAGCTTAGCCGGGGACGGAAATCAGCCCCAGCATTTT CASSLAGDGNQPQHF TRBV7-9 NA NA TRBJ1-5
TGTGCTAGCAGCTTAGAGGGACTACCTCGGGAAACCCAGTACTTC CASSLEGLPRETQYF TRBV7-7 NA TRBD2 TRBJ2-5
TGTGCCTGGAGTGTCTTGAACACCGGGGAGCTGTTTTTT CAWSVLNTGELFF TRBV30 NA NA TRBJ2-2
TGTGCCAGCTCACCGAATTTGGGACCAGGGCCCCAGCATTTT CASSPNLGPGPQHF TRBV18 NA NA TRBJ1-5
TGTGCCAGCAGTTTATCGGGGGCAGGGGGTAATGGAAACACCATATATTTT CASSLSGAGGNGNTIYF TRBV28 NA TRBD1 TRBJ1-3
TGCGCAAGCCGATCACGGGGACAAGGATCCGAGCAGTACTTC CASRSRGQGSEQYF TRBV5-1 NA NA TRBJ2-7
TGCGCCAGCAGCTTGGAACCCCCGGACAGCCTTAGCACAGATACGCAGTATTTT CASSLEPPDSLSTDTQYF TRBV5-1 NA NA TRBJ2-3
TGTGCCAGCAGTGAAGGCGGAGCGGGGAGCACTGAAGCTTTCTTT CASSEGGAGSTEAFF TRBV6-1 NA NA TRBJ1-1
TGCGCCAGCAGCTTGGAAGGACGGACCCCTGAAGCTTTCTTT CASSLEGRTPEAFF TRBV5-1 NA NA TRBJ1-1
TGTGCCAGCAGCCCCTCTTATCGGGGACAGGAGTACAATGAGCAGTTCTTC CASSPSYRGQEYNEQFF TRBV7-9 NA TRBD1 TRBJ2-1
TGCGCCAGCAGCTTGAGCTCAGGGGGAGCGAACACTGAAGCTTTCTTT CASSLSSGGANTEAFF TRBV5-1 NA TRBD1 TRBJ1-1
TGTGCCAGTAGTATTCTCGCAACTAATGAAAAACTGTTTTTT CASSILATNEKLFF TRBV19 NA NA TRBJ1-4
TGTGCCAGCAGCTTTGGACAGAATAATTCACCCCTCCACTTT CASSFGQNNSPLHF TRBV7-3 NA NA TRBJ1-6
TGCGCCAGCCATGGGGGGGGAGGGCTGTTCCACGAGCAGTACTTC CASHGGGGLFHEQYF TRBV10-2 NA TRBD2 TRBJ2-7
TGCGCCAGCAGCTTGGTGGACGGCTCCTACGAGCAGTACTTC CASSLVDGSYEQYF TRBV5-1 many NA TRBJ2-7
TGTGCCAGCTCACCACCGGAAAGTAGGAACACTGAAGCTTTCTTT CASSPPESRNTEAFF TRBV18 NA NA TRBJ1-1
TGCGCCAGCAAGAAGAATGACAGGTCCAACAGGTATGGCTACACCTTC CASKKNDRSNRYGYTF TRBV4-1 NA NA TRBJ1-2
TGTGCCACCAGTGCCAGTTCCTCTAGCTATGGCTACACCTTC CATSASSSSYGYTF TRBV24-1 NA NA TRBJ1-2
TGTGCCAGCAGCCAAACGACTAAGCAGTTCTTC CASSQTTKQFF TRBV5-4 NA NA TRBJ2-1
TGTGCCAGCAGCGGGCGGGACAGTCACTATGGCTACACCTTC CASSGRDSHYGYTF TRBV7-9 NA TRBD1 TRBJ1-2
TGTGCCAGTAATGAGGGACAGCGCAATCAGCCCCAGCATTTT CASNEGQRNQPQHF TRBV19 NA TRBD1 TRBJ1-5
TGTGCCAGCACGGACATGGCGATCTCTGGGGCCAACGTCCTGACTTTC CASTDMAISGANVLTF TRBV19 NA NA TRBJ2-6
TGTGCCAGCAGTTCGACAGGGGGTAATGAAAAACTGTTTTTT CASSSTGGNEKLFF TRBV27 NA TRBD1 TRBJ1-4
TGTGCCAGCAGCTTAGACTGGCAGGGGGGTGGTCAGCCCCAGCATTTT CASSLDWQGGGQPQHF TRBV7-8 NA TRBD1 TRBJ1-5
TGCGCCAGTCTAAAGACAGGGACCACTGAAGCTTTCTTT CASLKTGTTEAFF TRBV5-1 NA TRBD1 TRBJ1-1
TGTGCCAGCAGCACCTTACCGGGGGCCTACGAGCAGTACTTC CASSTLPGAYEQYF TRBV11-2 NA NA TRBJ2-7
TGTGCCAGCAGCCTCTTATCCGGGACCCAGGGACAGTTCTTC CASSLLSGTQGQFF TRBV7-2 once NA TRBJ2-1
TGTGCCAGCAGCTTAGCGGAGGAGGGTAGAGCCTACGAGCAGTACTTC CASSLAEEGRAYEQYF TRBV7-8 once NA TRBJ2-7
TGTGCCACCAGTGATTCCACCAGGAATGGCTACACCTTC CATSDSTRNGYTF TRBV24-1 NA NA TRBJ1-2
TGCGCCAGCAGCCAAGATGGCGAGCAGTACTTC CASSQDGEQYF TRBV4-3 NA NA TRBJ2-7
TGTGCCAGCAGCCAGCGCTGGAAGGGCACTGAAGCTTTCTTT CASSQRWKGTEAFF TRBV3-1/TRBV3-2 NA NA TRBJ1-1